This T cell receptor beta chain is from a study of post-analysis software for immune sequencing data. Study outcomes and limitations: Four or five TRBV segments were more frequent in patients than controls; TRBV5-6, TRBV5-1 and TRBV20-1 belonged to this group.

Details on this clonotype: Its target is not known.

Unique molecular identifiers had been added to the TCR beta cDNA libraries. One entry per CDR3 protein, called by TCRdb with MiXCR from the PCR reads. The profile covers around 710,000 distinct CDR3 sequences, with 35% to 55% appearing a single time and 4.9% taken by the ten largest. CDR3 length equals 16 residues. CDR1 and CDR2 from the germline V gene are DFQATT and SNEGSKA (reference sequence). The specimen was blood. The sequence came from a girl between 10 and 17 years old with multiple sclerosis. The chain is built from TRBV20-1 and TRBJ2-1, with 11 bases matching TRBD2. Judging by the DNA end, TRBJ2-7 fits better; the J call may be wrong. The chain's CDR3 is CSARSTSGSSYNEQYF. DNA for the CDR3: TGCAGTGCTAGATCCACTAGCGGGAGCTCCTACAATGAGCAGTACTTC.